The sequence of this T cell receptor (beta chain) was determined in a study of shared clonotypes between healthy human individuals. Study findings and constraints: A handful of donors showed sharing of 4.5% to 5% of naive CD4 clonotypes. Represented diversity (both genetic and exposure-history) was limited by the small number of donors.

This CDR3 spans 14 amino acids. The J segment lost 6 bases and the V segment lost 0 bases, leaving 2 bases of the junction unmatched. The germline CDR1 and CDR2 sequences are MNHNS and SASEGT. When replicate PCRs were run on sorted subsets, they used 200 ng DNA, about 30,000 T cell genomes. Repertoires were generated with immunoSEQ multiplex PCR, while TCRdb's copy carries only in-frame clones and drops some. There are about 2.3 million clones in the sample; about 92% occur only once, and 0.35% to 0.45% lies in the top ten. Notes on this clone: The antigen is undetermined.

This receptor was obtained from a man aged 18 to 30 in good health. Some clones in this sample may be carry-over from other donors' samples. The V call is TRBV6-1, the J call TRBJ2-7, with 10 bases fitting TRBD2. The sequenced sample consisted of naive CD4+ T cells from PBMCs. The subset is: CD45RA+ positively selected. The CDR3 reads CASSEASGRSEQYF. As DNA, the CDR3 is TGTGCCAGCAGTGAAGCTAGCGGGAGGTCCGAGCAGTACTTC.